What follows are 4 T cell receptor beta chains derived from one specimen sequenced in a study of shared clonotypes between healthy human individuals. Data came from immunoSEQ multiplex PCR; TCRdb stores just in-frame clones and leaves some out. Of around 690,000 clones listed, roughly 88% are singletons. The sequenced sample was memory CD8+ T cells from PBMCs. Subset denoted: CD45RO+ cells pooled with CCR7-negative TemRA cells. The receptors shown here come from a man aged 18 to 29 in good health. Some clones in this sample may be carry-over from other donors' samples.

The CDR3 reads CASSVGNEQFF. The CDR3 DNA reads as TGTGCCAGCAGTGTCGGGAATGAGCAGTTCTTC. V and J are TRBV27 and TRBJ2-1; D remains ambiguous. V was pared by 5 bases and J by 7 bases, with 6 bases between. The germline V gene has CDR1 MNHEY and CDR2 SMNVEV (reference sequence). This CDR3 has 11 amino acids.

The chain carries TRBV6-5 and TRBJ1-2, with 8 bases that match TRBD1. V trimming: 2 bases; J trimming: 8 bases; junction bases outside the gene matches: 7. CDR3 length: 14 residues. Germline V gene data show CDR1 as MNHEY and CDR2 as SVGAGI. CDR3 sequence (DNA): TGTGCCAGCAGTTACGGGACAGGCGGGGAAGGCTACACCTTC. Its translation is CASSYGTGGEGYTF.

The chain carries TRBV9 and TRBJ2-1; possible D gene TRBD2, 5 bases. The CDR3 sequence is 17 residues long. V lost 1 base, J lost 0 bases, and 14 bases lay in between. Germline V CDR1 and CDR2: SGDLS, YYNGEE. CDR3 nucleotides: TGTGCCAGCAGCGTAAGAGGAGAGCGGAGCTCCTACAATGAGCAGTTCTTC. Amino acids: CASSVRGERSSYNEQFF.

V gene TRBV27 combines with J gene TRBJ2-7, with 14 nucleotides matching TRBD2. The CDR3 sequence is 14 residues long. V trimming: 8 bases; J trimming: 6 bases; junction bases outside the gene matches: 6. CDR1 is MNHEY, CDR2 SMNVEV, per germline (reference sequence). CDR3 nucleotides: TGTGCCAGCTGGGGACTAGCGGGAGTTATCGAGCAGTACTTC. Its protein product is CASWGLAGVIEQYF.